This TCR beta chain was captured by sequencing in a study of blood T cell repertoires in COVID-19. Germline values: CDR1 SEHNR, CDR2 FQNEAQ (reference sequence). The CDR3 extends over 15 amino acids. V gave up 8 bases and J gave up 1 base, with 14 bases separating them. In the authors' methods: Reference gene primer amplification gave estimated nucleated cell counts. Some clones are missing from TCRdb's copy, which holds only in-frame ones; the method was immunoSEQ multiplex PCR. Clone size and the V and J calls come from that table; the DNA yielded D and trimming. The table has about 72,000 clones, approximately 85% seen once. This clone showed up just once.

The chain employs TRBV7-9 and TRBJ2-2, with D maybe TRBD2 (6 bases). The TCR sequence derives from a woman older than 75 with active or convalescent COVID-19. Specimen: peripheral blood. The CDR3 spells CASSLRRGNTGELFF. DNA of the CDR3: TGTGCCAGCTCCCTAAGGCGGGGGAACACCGGGGAGCTGTTTTTT.